This TCR beta chain was identified during a study of blood T cell repertoires in COVID-19. Turning to the study itself: PBMCs, B-cell-depleted T cells, or T cells provided the cDNA or gDNA that made up the material.

Assay used: immunoSEQ multiplex PCR; TCRdb lists only in-frame clones, some missing. This table holds more than 300,000 clones, 88% found once. The V and J ends lost 6 bases and 5 bases, in that order; junction bases with no gene match: 3. Germline V gene sequence: CDR1 MNHEY, CDR2 SVGAGI. CDR3 length: 13 amino acids. This receptor was taken from a woman aged 18-29 years who had recovered from COVID-19. The chain couples TRBV6-5 to TRBJ2-2; TRBD1 matches at 7 bases. The sequenced sample consisted of PBMCs or T cells enriched from blood (not recorded which). Here the CDR3 DNA reads TGTGCCAGCAGGACAGGGAGAACCGGGGAGCTGTTTTTT. This sequence encodes CASRTGRTGELFF.